This entry lists 32 T cell receptor beta chains sequenced from one sample in a study of control samples from healthy donors and cancer patients. Clones were sequenced by immunoSEQ multiplex PCR, and TCRdb holds only the in-frame ones, with some missing. Of 120,000 or so clones listed, around nine tenths are singletons. Sequenced input: blood. These receptors came from a man in his forties in good health.

This sequence joins TRBV25-1 and TRBJ2-5; tentative D call: TRBD1 (6 bases). The ends were cut back, 2 bases at V and 0 bases at J, with 16 bases in the middle. The CDR3 extends over 17 amino acids. Germline V gives CDR1 MGHDK, CDR2 SYGVNS. The CDR3, as DNA: TGTGCCAGCAGTGAAGTTAAGCAGGGGCCGTACCAAGAGACCCAGTACTTC. It encodes CASSEVKQGPYQETQYF.

The V and J genes are TRBV5-1 and TRBJ1-2; D is unresolved. From germline, CDR1 is SGHRS and CDR2 YFSETQ. The length of the CDR3 is 15 residues. Between the trimmed V and J ends, which lost 0 bases and 6 bases, there was a span of 15 bases. Here the CDR3 reads CASSLGMGAGNGYTF. Written as DNA, the CDR3 is TGCGCCAGCAGCTTGGGTATGGGCGCAGGCAATGGCTACACCTTC.

The chain combines TRBV4-3 with TRBJ1-1; 8 positions agree with TRBD1. This CDR3 has 15 residues. V shed 4 bases, J shed 4 bases, and the junction held 8 bases outside the gene matches. In germline, CDR1 is LGHNA, CDR2 YSLEER. This CDR3 reads CASSPKTGVGTEAFF. In nucleotides, the CDR3 is TGCGCCAGCAGCCCAAAGACAGGGGTGGGCACTGAAGCTTTCTTT.

This clone appeared a single time. J is TRBJ2-7 and V is TRBV12-3 or TRBV12-4, with D hard to call. V was trimmed by 4 bases and J by 5 bases, leaving 9 bases between them. The CDR3 has 12 amino acids. CDR3 nucleotide sequence: TGTGCCAGCAGTTATAGTCGAAACGAGCAGTACTTC. Translated: CASSYSRNEQYF.

This clone appeared once. The V call is TRBV7-2, the J call TRBJ2-5; 8 nucleotides match TRBD2. The V gene's germline CDR1 is SGHTA and CDR2 FQGNSA. V was pared by 0 bases and J by 0 bases, with 9 bases of the junction left unmatched. This CDR3 comprises 18 residues. This CDR3 reads CASSLAKAGGLYQETQYF. The CDR3 bases are TGTGCCAGCAGCTTAGCTAAGGCGGGGGGCCTGTACCAAGAGACCCAGTACTTC.

V usage is TRBV5-1 and J usage is TRBJ2-7; possibly TRBD1 or TRBD2 for D (5 bases each). V was trimmed by 7 bases and J by 2 bases, leaving 22 bases between them. The germline gives CDR1 SGHRS, CDR2 YFSETQ. The CDR3 runs to 16 residues. The chain's CDR3 is CASYQGLREGTYEQYF. In DNA form, the CDR3 reads TGCGCCAGCTACCAAGGCTTACGAGAGGGGACCTACGAGCAGTACTTC.

This rearrangement joins TRBV24-1 to TRBJ2-1; D might be TRBD1 (6 bases). V lost 3 bases, J lost 5 bases, and 16 bases lay in between. Germline CDR1 and CDR2: KGHDR and SFDVKD. The CDR3 sequence is 16 residues long. This CDR3 reads CATSDPAAGAHNEQFF. The CDR3 DNA reads as TGTGCCACCAGTGATCCTGCCGCAGGGGCCCACAATGAGCAGTTCTTC.

The chain links TRBV12-3 or TRBV12-4 to TRBJ2-5, with D uncertain. The CDR3 extends over 11 amino acids. Trimming removed 7 bases from V and 4 bases from J, with 7 bases in between. The DNA for the CDR3 is TGTGCCAGCACGCAGCGAGAGACCCAGTACTTC. It yields the protein CASTQRETQYF.

The chain joins TRBV11-2 to TRBJ1-1; D is unresolved. This CDR3 has 15 amino acids. V was shortened by 5 bases and J by 5 bases, with 18 bases between the two germline ends. Germline V gene data show CDR1 as SGHAT and CDR2 as FQNNGV. CDR3 residues: CASSPHRVGSTEAFF. In nucleotides, the CDR3 is TGTGCCAGCAGCCCCCATCGGGTCGGATCTACTGAAGCTTTCTTT.

This chain links TRBV29-1 with TRBJ2-5; D assignment may be TRBD1 or TRBD2 (5 bases each). The length of the CDR3 is 12 residues. V dropped 1 base and J dropped 6 bases, with 9 bases sitting between them. CDR1 and CDR2 from the germline V gene are SQVTM and ANQGSEA. This CDR3 is CSVEAGTQTQYF. In DNA, the CDR3 is TGCAGCGTTGAAGCAGGGACCCAGACCCAGTACTTC.

This chain links TRBV2 with TRBJ2-2; D remains ambiguous. The CDR3 covers 13 residues. Germline values: CDR1 SNHLY, CDR2 FYNNEI. Trimming shortened V by 5 bases and J by 1 base, and 5 bases separated the two germline ends. This chain's CDR3 is CASSYRNTGELFF. As DNA, the CDR3 is TGTGCCAGCAGTTACCGGAACACCGGGGAGCTGTTTTTT.

The chain links TRBV5-4 to TRBJ1-6; D ambiguous. The germline CDR1 and CDR2 sequences are SGHNT and YYREEE (reference sequence). This CDR3 is built from 14 residues. V was pared by 0 bases and J by 8 bases, with 9 bases between. In DNA form, the CDR3 reads TGTGCCAGCAGCTTGGTAGGGTTTGATTCACCCCTCCACTTT. It codes for CASSLVGFDSPLHF.

The rearrangement joins TRBV19 to TRBJ1-5; D remains ambiguous. V was trimmed by 5 bases and J by 0 bases, leaving 11 bases between them. This CDR3 is built from 15 residues. Germline CDR1 reads LNHDA; CDR2 reads SQIVND (reference sequence). The CDR3: CASSPKPYSNQPQHF. In DNA form, the CDR3 reads TGTGCCAGTAGTCCTAAGCCTTATAGCAATCAGCCCCAGCATTTT.

CDR3 sequence reads: CATSRGSRQGSPRDGYTF. The DNA for the CDR3 is TGTGCCACCAGCAGAGGCTCCCGGCAGGGGTCCCCTAGAGATGGCTACACCTTC. This sequence joins TRBV15 and TRBJ1-2, with D possibly TRBD1 on 6 matching bases. Deletions cut 1 base from V and 6 bases from J, with 24 bases between. The CDR3 spans 18 residues. Germline assignment: CDR1 LNHNV and CDR2 YYDKDF (reference sequence).

This clone was recorded once. This rearrangement joins TRBV7-2 to TRBJ1-1; D unresolved. V shed 7 bases and J shed 3 bases, with 15 bases lying between them. Germline V gene data show CDR1 as SGHTA and CDR2 as FQGNSA. The CDR3 length is 14 residues. The CDR3 bases are TGTGCCAGCAAAAGGGAGGGCAGCTACACTGAAGCTTTCTTT. Protein product: CASKREGSYTEAFF.

The rearrangement uses TRBV6-5 and TRBJ2-1; 7 bases match TRBD1. The CDR3 is made up of 15 amino acids. CDR1 and CDR2 (germline): MNHEY, SVGAGI. Trimming took 0 bases from V and 8 from J; bases not matched to a gene: 7. CDR3 coding DNA: TGTGCCAGCAGTTACTCAGGTCGGCAGGGGGATGAGCAGTTCTTC. Translated: CASSYSGRQGDEQFF.

This chain uses TRBV27 with TRBJ1-5; TRBD1 agrees at 8 bases. Germline V lookup: CDR1 MNHEY, CDR2 SMNVEV (reference sequence). The CDR3 runs to 13 residues. V shed 5 bases, J shed 6 bases, and the junction held 3 bases outside the gene matches. The chain's CDR3 is CASSTGGAQPQHF. The CDR3 bases are TGTGCCAGCAGTACAGGGGGGGCTCAGCCCCAGCATTTT.

The V and J genes are TRBV7-2 and TRBJ1-3, with 8 nucleotides matching TRBD1. This CDR3 comprises 15 residues. The V segment lost 5 bases and the J segment 4 bases; nucleotides outside the gene matches: 7. Germline V gene lookup returns CDR1 SGHTA and CDR2 FQGNSA. The CDR3 coding sequence is TGTGCCAGCAGCCCGACAGGGGTAGAAGGAAACACCATATATTTT. The encoded protein is CASSPTGVEGNTIYF.

This rearrangement joins TRBV19 to TRBJ2-3; maybe TRBD1 (6 bases). Germline V gene lookup returns CDR1 LNHDA and CDR2 SQIVND (reference sequence). The V gene lost 3 bases and the J gene lost 2 bases, with 9 bases spanning the gap. This CDR3 has 14 residues. The CDR3 DNA reads TGTGCCAGTAGTATGTACAGGGACACAGATACGCAGTATTTT. It translates to CASSMYRDTDTQYF.

This sequence joins TRBV5-1 and TRBJ2-7, with 9 bases matching TRBD2. V was pared by 1 base and J by 3 bases, with 2 bases of the junction left unmatched. The CDR3 extends over 14 amino acids. Germline V gene sequence: CDR1 SGHRS, CDR2 YFSETQ. The CDR3: CASSLQAGGYEQYF. In DNA, the CDR3 is TGCGCCAGCAGCTTGCAAGCGGGGGGCTACGAGCAGTACTTC.

This chain connects TRBV6-5 to TRBJ2-7; 7 bases are shared with TRBD2. Germline V gives CDR1 MNHEY, CDR2 SVGAGI. The CDR3 runs to 15 residues. After removal of 11 bases from V and 2 bases from J, the junction contained 15 bases not matched to a gene. The CDR3 region is CAVLATGTPPYEQYF. The CDR3 DNA is TGTGCCGTACTAGCGACCGGGACTCCTCCCTACGAGCAGTACTTC.

The J gene is TRBJ2-3, the V gene TRBV5-4; either TRBD1 or TRBD2 may fit D (5 bases each). The CDR3 covers 14 residues. V dropped 3 bases and J dropped 5 bases, with 13 bases sitting between them. From germline, CDR1 is SGHNT and CDR2 YYREEE (reference sequence). In DNA, the CDR3 is TGTGCCAGCAGCTCACCGGGGCGCAAAGATACGCAGTATTTT. Translating it yields CASSSPGRKDTQYF.

This chain uses TRBV4-1 with TRBJ2-3, with D perhaps matching TRBD1 (6 bases). This CDR3 contains 16 residues. The germline V gene has CDR1 MGHRA and CDR2 YSYEKL. Trimming pared 3 bases from V and 1 base from J, leaving 14 bases between. CDR3 DNA: TGCGCCAGCAGCCAGTCCCCTAGGACAGGCACAGATACGCAGTATTTT. Its translation: CASSQSPRTGTDTQYF.

The chain links TRBV13 to TRBJ2-7; a weak D match, TRBD1 (6 bases). The CDR3 contains 17 residues. Germline CDR1 is PRHDT and CDR2 is FYEKMQ (reference sequence). V lost 3 bases, J lost 0 bases, and 18 bases lay in between. The CDR3, as DNA: TGTGCCAGCAGCTTGGGAAGAGGGCAGGGGATCTCCTACGAGCAGTACTTC. This translates into CASSLGRGQGISYEQYF.

This sequence joins TRBV19 and TRBJ1-3, with 7 positions matching TRBD1. V shed 6 bases, J shed 2 bases, and the junction held 4 bases outside the gene matches. The CDR3 contains 14 residues. Per germline, CDR1 LNHDA and CDR2 SQIVND (reference sequence). As DNA, the CDR3 is TGTGCCAGTAGCCTCGACAGGGCTGGAAACACCATATATTTT. It specifies CASSLDRAGNTIYF.

This clone turned up a few times. The genes are TRBV6-5 and TRBJ2-5; TRBD1 matches 7 bases. The CDR3 has 14 residues. The V and J ends lost 0 bases and 5 bases, in that order; junction bases with no gene match: 3. Germline lookup yields CDR1 MNHEY and CDR2 SVGAGI. The CDR3 loop reads CASSYSRGQETQYF. The CDR3 nucleotides are TGTGCCAGCAGTTACTCGAGGGGGCAGGAGACCCAGTACTTC.

This clone has just one count. V usage is TRBV7-2 and J usage is TRBJ2-2, with 7 bases matching TRBD2. Germline CDR1 SGHTA, CDR2 FQGNSA. V shed 5 bases, J shed 6 bases, and the junction held 9 bases outside the gene matches. This CDR3 is 15 amino acids long. The CDR3 region is CASSPNGAGAGELFF. DNA of the CDR3: TGTGCCAGCAGCCCAAATGGGGCGGGGGCCGGGGAGCTGTTTTTT.

The chain links TRBV5-8 to TRBJ2-5; no definite D call. Per the germline V gene, CDR1 is SGHTS and CDR2 is YDEGEE. The CDR3 consists of 13 residues. Between the trimmed V and J ends, which lost 2 bases and 4 bases, there was a span of 9 bases. Written as DNA, the CDR3 is TGTGCCAGCAGCTTTGGGGTCGGAGAGACCCAGTACTTC. It translates to CASSFGVGETQYF.

The chain joins TRBV6-2 or TRBV6-3 to TRBJ1-1; the D is unclear. From germline, CDR1 is MNHEY and CDR2 SVGEGT. Trimming stripped 2 bases from V and 0 bases from J, with 10 bases between. The CDR3 runs to 15 residues. The CDR3 sequence: CASSYVPPMNTEAFF. CDR3 nucleotide sequence: TGTGCCAGCAGTTACGTCCCACCCATGAACACTGAAGCTTTCTTT.

Only one count was recorded for this clone. The genes are TRBV6-2 or TRBV6-3 and TRBJ1-3; no firm D call. Trimming removed 3 bases from V and 1 base from J, with 13 bases in between. This CDR3 comprises 16 residues. The germline CDR1 and CDR2 sequences are MNHEY and SVGEGT. The CDR3 loop is CASSYRRRESGNTIYF. CDR3 sequence (DNA): TGTGCCAGCAGTTATCGTCGCCGGGAATCTGGAAACACCATATATTTT.

The chain couples TRBV27 to TRBJ2-7, with TRBD2 identical over 8 bases. The CDR3 is made up of 15 amino acids. Trimming removed 2 bases from V and 6 bases from J; junction bases left unmatched: 9. Germline V gene lookup returns CDR1 MNHEY and CDR2 SMNVEV (reference sequence). The CDR3 DNA is TGTGCCAGCAGTTTACTCAGCGGGGGTAGTGGCGAGCAGTACTTC. Protein sequence: CASSLLSGGSGEQYF.

CDR3 sequence (DNA): TGCGCCAGCAGCCAAGACGGCGGGGGGGCCGCGCAGTTCTTC. Translation: CASSQDGGGAAQFF. V is TRBV4-3 and J is TRBJ2-1, with 9 positions matching TRBD2. Germline V gene data show CDR1 as LGHNA and CDR2 as YSLEER. The CDR3 spans 14 residues. V shed 0 bases and J 12 bases; nucleotides not matched to a gene: 6.